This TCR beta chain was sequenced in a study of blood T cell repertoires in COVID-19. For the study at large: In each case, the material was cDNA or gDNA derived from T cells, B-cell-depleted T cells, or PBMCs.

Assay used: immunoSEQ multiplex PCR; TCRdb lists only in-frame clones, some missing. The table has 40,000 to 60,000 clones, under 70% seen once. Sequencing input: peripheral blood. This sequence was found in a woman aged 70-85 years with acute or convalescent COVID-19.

The CDR3 DNA follows: TGCGCCAGCAGCCAAGAAAGACGGGGGGGCGCGGCAGGGGCCAACGTCCTGACTTTC. Amino acid sequence: CASSQERRGGAAGANVLTF. The genes are TRBV4-3 and TRBJ2-6, with 8 bases that match TRBD2. The germline gives CDR1 LGHNA, CDR2 YSLEER. The CDR3 length is 19 residues. V was clipped by 0 bases and J by 4 bases; unmatched bases: 11.